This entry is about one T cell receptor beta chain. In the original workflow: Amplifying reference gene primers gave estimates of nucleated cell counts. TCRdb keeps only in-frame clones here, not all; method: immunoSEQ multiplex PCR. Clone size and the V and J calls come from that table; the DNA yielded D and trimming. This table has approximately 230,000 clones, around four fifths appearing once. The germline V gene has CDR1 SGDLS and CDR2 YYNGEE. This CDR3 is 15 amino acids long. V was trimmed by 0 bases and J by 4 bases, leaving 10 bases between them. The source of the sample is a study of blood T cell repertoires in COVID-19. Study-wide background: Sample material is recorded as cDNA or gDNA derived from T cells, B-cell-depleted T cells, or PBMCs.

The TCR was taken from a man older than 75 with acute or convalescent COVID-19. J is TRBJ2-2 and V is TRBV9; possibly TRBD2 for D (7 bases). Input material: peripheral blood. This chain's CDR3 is CASSVGGGGTGELFF. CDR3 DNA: TGTGCCAGCAGCGTAGGCGGGGGCGGCACCGGGGAGCTGTTTTTT.